The rows below give T cell receptor beta chains drawn from one sample of a study of radiotherapy plus CTLA-4 blockade in lung cancer. TCRdb's table, derived via immunoSEQ multiplex PCR, lists solely in-frame clones and lacks some. The repertoire holds roughly 80,000 clones, with under 80% as singletons. Material: peripheral blood, obtained from a patient treated with radiotherapy plus ipilimumab. The source is a human donor with non-small cell lung cancer who had a partial response to radiotherapy plus ipilimumab. Some clones in this sample may be carry-over from other donors' samples. CDR3s include the opening cysteine and the closing phenylalanine or tryptophan. The D gene is left open where the match is weak. The size entry is marked missing in some rows and otherwise reads once, few, many or a size class.

d_call j_call v_call clone_size cdr3_nt cdr3_aa
NA TRBJ2-1 TRBV5-4 once TGTGCCAGCAGCTTTTCGGCGGGACCCTACAATGAGCAGTTCTTC CASSFSAGPYNEQFF
TRBD2 TRBJ2-5 TRBV28 once TGTGCCAGCAGTCCTAGCGGGAACCAAGAGACCCAGTACTTC CASSPSGNQETQYF
NA TRBJ1-6 TRBV6-6 NA TGTGCCAGCAGTAACAGAAATTCACCCCTCCACTTT CASSNRNSPLHF
TRBD1 TRBJ2-7 TRBV11-2 NA TGTGCCAGCAGCCGAAGAGGGACAGGGGCTTTATCGCAGTACTTC CASSRRGTGALSQYF
NA TRBJ2-1 TRBV28 NA TGTGCCAGCAGTCCCTCCCTAGGGGTCTACAATGAGCAGTTCTTC CASSPSLGVYNEQFF
NA TRBJ1-4 TRBV7-9 NA TGTGCCAGCAGCTTCCCGGGAGAGGCTGAAAAACTGTTTTTT CASSFPGEAEKLFF
NA TRBJ2-6 TRBV11-2 NA TGTGCCAGCAGCCCACTAACTCCCTCTGGGGCCAACGTCCTGACTTTC CASSPLTPSGANVLTF
TRBD1 TRBJ2-2 TRBV7-3 NA TGTGCCAGCAGCCCAAGCCCGGACAGGATTAACACCGGGGAGCTGTTTTTT CASSPSPDRINTGELFF
TRBD2 TRBJ2-1 TRBV5-4 NA TGTGCCAGCAGCCTCCTGCGGGGGGCCAGTGAGCAGTTCTTC CASSLLRGASEQFF
TRBD1 TRBJ2-6 TRBV11-3 NA TGTGCCAGCAGCTCGGGACAGAGGATCTTCGGGGCCAACGTCCTGACTTTC CASSSGQRIFGANVLTF
NA TRBJ2-1 TRBV6-5 once TGTGCCAGCAGTGCTCGGACCCAGCGGGTTGAGCAGTTCTTC CASSARTQRVEQFF
TRBD1 TRBJ2-7 TRBV6-5 NA TGTGCCAGCAGTCCTACGACAGGGGGCCCCGAGCAGTACTTC CASSPTTGGPEQYF
NA TRBJ2-1 TRBV19 NA TGTGCCAGTAGTATGGTCCACCAGAATGAGCAGTTCTTC CASSMVHQNEQFF
NA TRBJ2-3 TRBV25-1 NA TGTGCCAGCAGTGCGGGAGCCCCAGATACGCGGTATTTT CASSAGAPDTRYF
NA TRBJ1-1 TRBV19 few TGTGCCAGTAGGGACAGGAACACTGAAGCTTTCTTT CASRDRNTEAFF
TRBD1 TRBJ1-6 TRBV9 NA TGTGCCAGCAGCGTCCAGGGGGACTCACCCCTCCACTTT CASSVQGDSPLHF
NA TRBJ1-2 TRBV7-9 NA TGTGCCAGCAGCCCCGGGCGGGGAGAATCGGCTAACTATGGCTACACCTTC CASSPGRGESANYGYTF
TRBD1 TRBJ2-7 TRBV7-6 NA TGTGCCAGCAGCTTCGGGACAGGGACGTCCGAGCAGTACTTC CASSFGTGTSEQYF
NA TRBJ1-2 TRBV5-6 NA TGTGCCAGCAGCCCGTACCGGGGTAGTAGCTATGGCTACACCTTC CASSPYRGSSYGYTF
TRBD1 TRBJ1-4 TRBV7-9 NA TGTGCCAGCAGCTCACCCCACAGGGGACCTAATGAAAAACTGTTTTTT CASSSPHRGPNEKLFF
NA TRBJ1-1 TRBV5-1 NA TGCGCCAGCAAGCACAAGTGGGGGGGGAACACTGAAGCTTTCTTT CASKHKWGGNTEAFF
NA TRBJ1-1 TRBV19 NA TGTGCCAGTAGTATTTGGGGAAGCCGGGGGAACACTGAAGCTTTCTTT CASSIWGSRGNTEAFF
NA TRBJ1-6 TRBV7-2 NA TGTGCCAGCAGCTTAGTGGCGGGGTCGGCGTCCTATAATTCACCCCTCCACTTT CASSLVAGSASYNSPLHF
NA TRBJ2-5 TRBV28 NA TGTGCCAGCAACAAGAGGAGGTGGGAGACCCAGTACTTC CASNKRRWETQYF
TRBD1 TRBJ1-4 TRBV19 NA TGTGCCAGTGCTTCTCAGGGGGCCTCTGAAAAACTGTTTTTT CASASQGASEKLFF
NA TRBJ2-2 TRBV10-2 NA TGCGCCAGCAGTGAGCAGGCCTGGGAGCTGTTTTTT CASSEQAWELFF
NA TRBJ2-7 TRBV5-8 NA TGTGCCAGCAGCCTTCGACAGATTACCTACGAGCAGTACTTC CASSLRQITYEQYF
NA TRBJ2-1 TRBV30 NA TGTGCCTGGAGTAAAATACTGAGTGAGCAGTTCTTC CAWSKILSEQFF
NA TRBJ1-6 TRBV6-6 few TGTGCCAGCAGAGACAGGTTTAATTCACCCCTCCACTTT CASRDRFNSPLHF